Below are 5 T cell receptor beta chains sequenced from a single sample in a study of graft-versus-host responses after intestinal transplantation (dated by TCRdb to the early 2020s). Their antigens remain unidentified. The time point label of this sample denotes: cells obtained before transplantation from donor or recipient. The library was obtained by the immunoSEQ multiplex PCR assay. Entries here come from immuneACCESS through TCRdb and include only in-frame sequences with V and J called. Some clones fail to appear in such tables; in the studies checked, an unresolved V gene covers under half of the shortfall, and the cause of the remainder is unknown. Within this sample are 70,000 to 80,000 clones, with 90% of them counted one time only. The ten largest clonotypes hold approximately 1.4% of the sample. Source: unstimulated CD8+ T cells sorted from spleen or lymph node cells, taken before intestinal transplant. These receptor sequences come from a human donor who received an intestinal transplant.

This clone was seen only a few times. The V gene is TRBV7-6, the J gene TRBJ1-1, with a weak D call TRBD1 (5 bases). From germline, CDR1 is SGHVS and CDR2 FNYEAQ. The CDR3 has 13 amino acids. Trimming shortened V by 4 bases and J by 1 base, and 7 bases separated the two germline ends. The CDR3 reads CASSWGGNTEAFF. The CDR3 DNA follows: TGTGCCAGCAGCTGGGGGGGGAACACTGAAGCTTTCTTT.

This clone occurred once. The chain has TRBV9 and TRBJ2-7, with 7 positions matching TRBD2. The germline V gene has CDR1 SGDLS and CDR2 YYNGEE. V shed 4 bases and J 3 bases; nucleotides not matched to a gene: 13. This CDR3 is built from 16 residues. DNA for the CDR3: TGTGCCAGCAGCCCCGAAGGGTCTAGCGGACACTACGAGCAGTACTTC. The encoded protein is CASSPEGSSGHYEQYF.

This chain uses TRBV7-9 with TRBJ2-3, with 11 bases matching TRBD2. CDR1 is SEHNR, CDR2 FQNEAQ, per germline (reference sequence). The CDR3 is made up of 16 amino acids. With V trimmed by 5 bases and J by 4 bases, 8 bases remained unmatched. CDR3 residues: CASSLPLAGGSDTQYF. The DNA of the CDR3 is TGTGCCAGCAGCCTACCCCTAGCGGGGGGATCAGATACGCAGTATTTT.

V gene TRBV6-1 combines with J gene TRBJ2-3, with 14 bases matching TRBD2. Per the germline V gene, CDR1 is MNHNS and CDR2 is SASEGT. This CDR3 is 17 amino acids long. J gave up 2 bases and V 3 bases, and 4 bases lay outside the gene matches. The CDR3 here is CASSETSGGAATDTQYF. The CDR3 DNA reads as TGTGCCAGCAGTGAGACTAGCGGGGGGGCCGCCACAGATACGCAGTATTTT.

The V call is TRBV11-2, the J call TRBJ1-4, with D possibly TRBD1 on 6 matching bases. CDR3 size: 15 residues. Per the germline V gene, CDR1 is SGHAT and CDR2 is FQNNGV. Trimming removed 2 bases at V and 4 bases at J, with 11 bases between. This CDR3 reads CASSLWDTINEKLFF. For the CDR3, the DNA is TGTGCCAGCAGCTTATGGGACACCATTAATGAAAAACTGTTTTTT.